Presented here are 21 T cell receptor beta chains from one specimen sequenced in a study of blood T cell repertoires in COVID-19. Produced via immunoSEQ multiplex PCR; TCRdb's table is partial and in-frame only. Altogether 300,000 or so clones are present, 65% to 90% being singletons, with the ten largest covering roughly 4%. The sequencing input was PBMCs or T cells enriched from blood (not recorded which). These receptors were taken from a woman between 40 and 50 years old with acute COVID-19.

The DNA of the CDR3 is TGCGCCAGCAGCTCACAGGGGGCGAGCACCGGGGAGCTGTTTTTT. As protein: CASSSQGASTGELFF. This chain joins TRBV5-1 and TRBJ2-2, with 9 bases fitting TRBD1. The CDR3 is 15 amino acids. CDR1 and CDR2 from the germline V gene are SGHRS and YFSETQ. Germline trimming cut 3 bases from V and 4 bases from J; bases unmatched to any gene: 4.

The rearrangement joins TRBV12-3 or TRBV12-4 to TRBJ2-7; tentative D call: TRBD2 (6 bases). The V and J ends lost 2 bases and 7 bases respectively, with 12 bases between them. The CDR3 covers 13 residues. Here the CDR3 reads CASSLSFGGEQYF. CDR3 sequence (DNA): TGTGCCAGCAGTTTAAGCTTTGGAGGGGAGCAGTACTTC.

This rearrangement joins TRBV28 to TRBJ2-3; D unresolved. V was shortened by 6 bases and J by 10 bases, with 14 bases between the two germline ends. The germline V gene has CDR1 MDHEN and CDR2 SYDVKM. The CDR3 loop spans 12 amino acids. Here the CDR3 DNA reads TGTGCCAGCAGCCTTAGTGTATACGCGCAGTATTTT. This sequence encodes CASSLSVYAQYF.

The chain links TRBV4-3 to TRBJ2-1; TRBD2 aligns across 8 bases. The J segment lost 3 bases and the V segment lost 1 base, leaving 8 bases of the junction unmatched. Germline assignment: CDR1 LGHNA and CDR2 YSLEER. CDR3 size: 17 residues. The CDR3 region is CASSQGVAGQNYNEQFF. In nucleotides, the CDR3 is TGCGCCAGCAGCCAAGGAGTAGCGGGGCAGAACTACAATGAGCAGTTCTTC.

The chain is built from TRBV12-3 or TRBV12-4 and TRBJ2-1; a possible D gene is TRBD1 (6 bases). This CDR3 region has 12 residues. V lost 5 bases and J 10 bases, leaving 12 bases between the germline ends. DNA for the CDR3: TGTGCCAGCAGTCCGGGAACAGGGGAGCAGTTCTTC. Its protein product is CASSPGTGEQFF.

This chain links TRBV7-2 with TRBJ1-2, with D possibly TRBD1 on 6 matching bases. V gave up 4 bases and J gave up 4 bases, with 13 bases separating them. CDR1 is SGHTA and CDR2 is FQGNSA in the germline V gene. The CDR3 is made up of 14 amino acids. This CDR3 is CASSSRTAPYGYTF. CDR3 coding DNA: TGTGCCAGCAGCTCTAGGACAGCGCCCTATGGCTACACCTTC.

The chain joins TRBV5-4 to TRBJ2-3, with D possibly being TRBD2 (5 bases). Germline CDR1 and CDR2: SGHNT and YYREEE (reference sequence). Trimming took 4 bases from V and 1 from J, leaving 7 bases between them. The CDR3 is 13 amino acids. Here the CDR3 DNA reads TGTGCCAGCAGCCCCGGGGGCACAGATACGCAGTATTTT. Amino acids: CASSPGGTDTQYF.

The CDR3 region is CAISGLPPGQGGNTIYF. CDR3 nucleotides: TGTGCCATCAGTGGACTCCCCCCGGGACAGGGCGGAAACACCATATATTTT. The chain couples TRBV10-3 to TRBJ1-3; 9 bases fit TRBD1. CDR1 is ENHRY, CDR2 SYGVKD, per germline. This CDR3 has 17 amino acids. V lost 4 bases, J lost 4 bases, and 11 bases stayed unmatched.

This chain links TRBV4-3 with TRBJ2-3; TRBD2 matches at 12 bases. Germline V gene sequence: CDR1 LGHNA, CDR2 YSLEER. This CDR3 spans 16 amino acids. V was clipped by 0 bases and J by 6 bases; unmatched bases: 4. The CDR3 DNA reads as TGCGCCAGCAGCCAAGATGCTAGCGGGAGGGGGGATACGCAGTATTTT. It encodes CASSQDASGRGDTQYF.

The rearrangement links TRBV5-1 to TRBJ1-4, with D possibly matching TRBD1 (6 bases). The CDR3 has 13 amino acids. Germline CDR1 reads SGHRS; CDR2 reads YFSETQ. V lost 4 bases and J lost 5, with 9 bases in between. As DNA, the CDR3 is TGCGCCAGCAGCGTTACAGGGAATGAAAAACTGTTTTTT. Its protein is CASSVTGNEKLFF.

This clone was seen a few times. The chain has TRBV11-2 and TRBJ1-3; D gene unclear. Per the germline V gene, CDR1 is SGHAT and CDR2 is FQNNGV. Trimming pared 5 bases from V and 9 bases from J, leaving 11 bases between. The CDR3 is 12 amino acids. The CDR3 coding sequence is TGTGCCAGCAGCGCTCCCGGCGGCACCATATATTTT. Translation gives CASSAPGGTIYF.

The chain joins TRBV19 to TRBJ2-1; no clear D. CDR1 and CDR2 from the germline V gene are LNHDA and SQIVND (reference sequence). The CDR3 has 13 amino acids. Trimming removed 6 bases from V and 3 bases from J, with 9 bases in between. The CDR3 nucleotides read TGTGCCAGTAGGAAAGCTCTCTACAATGAGCAGTTCTTC. Its protein is CASRKALYNEQFF. The full variable domain, completed using reference TRBV19 and TRBJ2-1, is DGGITQSPKYLFRKEGQNVTLSCEQNLNHDAMYWYRQDPGQGLRLIYYSQIVNDFQKGDIAEGYSVSREKKESFPLTVTSAQKNPTAFYLCASRKALYNEQFFGPGTRLTVL.

The chain joins TRBV6-2 or TRBV6-3 to TRBJ1-2; possibly TRBD1 for D (6 bases). The ends were cut back, 5 bases at V and 3 bases at J, with 31 bases in the middle. This CDR3 contains 20 residues. In germline, CDR1 is MNHEY, CDR2 SVGEGT. The CDR3 protein is CASSDGPRGGRDSEDYGYTF. The CDR3 region has the DNA TGTGCCAGCAGTGACGGACCGAGGGGGGGCAGGGATTCGGAGGACTATGGCTACACCTTC.

This sequence joins TRBV5-1 and TRBJ2-3; D unresolved. V was clipped by 3 bases and J by 5 bases, with 10 bases between them. The CDR3 is made up of 13 amino acids. Germline loops: CDR1 SGHRS, CDR2 YFSETQ. CDR3 nucleotide sequence: TGCGCCAGCAGCTCTAGGAATTTAGATACGCAGTATTTT. Protein product: CASSSRNLDTQYF.

V and J are TRBV2 and TRBJ1-2; 7 bases agree with TRBD1. The length of the CDR3 is 12 residues. V lost 6 bases, J lost 6 bases, and 4 bases stayed unmatched. Germline V CDR1 and CDR2: SNHLY, FYNNEI. The CDR3 DNA sequence: TGTGCCAGCAGACAGGGGTTGCATGGCTACACCTTC. Translation: CASRQGLHGYTF. Supplemented by reference TRBV2 and TRBJ1-2, the full variable domain reads EPEVTQTPSHQVTQMGQEVILRCVPISNHLYFYWYRQILGQKVEFLVSFYNNEISEKSEIFDDQFSVERPDGSNFTLKIRSTKLEDSAMYFCASRQGLHGYTFGSGTRLTVV.

The CDR3 is CASSSTEYQETQYF. The CDR3 nucleotides are TGTGCCAGCAGCTCGACAGAATATCAAGAGACCCAGTACTTC. This chain uses TRBV7-8 with TRBJ2-5, with D perhaps matching TRBD1 (5 bases). Per germline, CDR1 SGHVS and CDR2 FQNEAQ. The V end was cut by 4 bases, the J end by 2 bases, with 11 bases between. CDR3 length: 14 amino acids.

The chain combines TRBV5-4 with TRBJ1-2; the match to TRBD1 covers 8 bases. Germline values: CDR1 SGHNT, CDR2 YYREEE (reference sequence). V was pared by 4 bases and J by 5 bases, with 7 bases of the junction left unmatched. The CDR3 covers 14 residues. The CDR3, as DNA: TGTGCCAGCAGCATGGACAGGGTCGGGTATGGCTACACCTTC. This sequence encodes CASSMDRVGYGYTF.

The chain has TRBV7-8 and TRBJ2-7; D not resolved. The CDR3 consists of 16 residues. In germline, CDR1 is SGHVS, CDR2 FQNEAQ. The V and J ends lost 1 base and 6 bases respectively, with 19 bases between them. In DNA, the CDR3 is TGTGCCAGCAGCTTAGGGTCCGCCCTAGAGGTCGGCGAGCAGTACTTC. It yields the protein CASSLGSALEVGEQYF.

To note about this clone: Distinct nucleotide sequences in the sample also encode this CDR3. The chain carries TRBV19 and TRBJ2-2, with TRBD1 as a possible D gene (5 bases). Germline CDR1 and CDR2: LNHDA and SQIVND (reference sequence). Trimming took off 0 bases at V and 4 bases at J, with 9 bases between the two ends. CDR3 size: 15 residues. The CDR3 sequence: CASSIDRAGTGELFF. DNA of the CDR3: TGTGCCAGTAGTATAGACAGGGCAGGCACCGGGGAGCTGTTTTTT.

The chain has TRBV5-4 and TRBJ2-1, with 7 bases matching TRBD2. J was trimmed by 5 bases and V by 5 bases; bases with no gene match: 13. Looked up from germline, CDR1 is SGHNT and CDR2 is YYREEE (reference sequence). The CDR3 runs to 16 residues. The CDR3 nucleotides read TGTGCCAGCAGGATACCAGGCGGGGGAAAAAACAATGAGCAGTTCTTC. It specifies CASRIPGGGKNNEQFF.

The chain employs TRBV10-3 and TRBJ2-2; D possibly corresponds to TRBD2 (6 bases). The germline V and J ends were trimmed by 10 bases and 6 bases, with 18 bases remaining between them. The germline V gene encodes CDR1 ENHRY and CDR2 SYGVKD. The length of the CDR3 is 14 residues. DNA for the CDR3: TGTGCCACCCAAAGACTCGCGGGGTCCGGGGAGCTGTTTTTT. Amino acids: CATQRLAGSGELFF.